Shown below are 31 T cell receptor beta chains from a single sample sequenced in a study of CD8+CD57+ T cells in acquired aplastic anemia (dated by TCRdb to the late 2010s). The sequencer was an Illumina HiSeq 2000. Profiling of TCR beta VDJ combinations and CDR3 sequences used genomic DNA as the template. TCRdb applied fastp at Q25 and MiXCR to the public reads, then kept only in-frame beta chains. Each CDR3 protein gets just one entry, which takes the most common genes and DNA from the rows behind it. Within this sample are around 140,000 distinct CDR3 sequences, with about 40% of them counted one time only. In total, the top ten clones hold 8.4% of the sample. The sample consisted of sorted CD4+, CD8+, or CD8+CD57+ T cells (not recorded which) from PBMCs. These receptors were collected from a human donor in good health, serving as a control.

As to this clonotype: This may be a read error, as it is one base from a much larger clone. The chain links TRBV20-1 to TRBJ1-4; perhaps TRBD1 as D (5 bases). This CDR3 has 16 residues. The germline V gene encodes CDR1 DFQATT and CDR2 SNEGSKA (reference sequence). The CDR3 region is CSATDGGKSTNEKLLF. CDR3 bases: TGCAGTGCTACAGACGGGGGGAAATCAACTAATGAAAAACTGCTTTTT.

This chain uses TRBV2 with TRBJ1-1, with 9 bases aligning to TRBD1. The CDR3 contains 13 residues. Germline-derived CDR1 and CDR2 are SNHLY and FYNNEI. Unmatched junction bases numbered 1, after V lost 7 bases and J lost 1 base. The CDR3 spells CASTGQGNTEAFF. CDR3 nucleotides: TGTGCCAGCACGGGACAGGGGAACACTGAAGCTTTCTTT.

At least ten counts were recorded for this clonotype. This rearrangement joins TRBV19 to TRBJ1-2; 8 bases match TRBD1. Trimming at V came to 7 bases and at J to 5 bases, leaving 3 bases not matched to a gene. Germline V CDR1 and CDR2: LNHDA, SQIVND (reference sequence). The CDR3 is made up of 12 amino acids. CDR3 sequence reads: CASTRQGYGYTF. Written as DNA, the CDR3 is TGTGCCAGTACTCGACAGGGGTATGGCTACACCTTC.

To note about this clonotype: No conserved phenylalanine or tryptophan is present at the end of the CDR3, so a read error is the likely explanation. The chain employs TRBV27 and TRBJ1-5; no definite D call. This CDR3 spans 15 amino acids. The V end lost 0 bases, the J end lost 0 bases, and 6 bases lay between the germline ends. Germline V gene sequence: CDR1 MNHEY, CDR2 SMNVEV (reference sequence). The CDR3 reads CASSLSPSSNQPQHS. CDR3 DNA: TGTGCCAGCAGTTTATCTCCAAGTAGCAATCAGCCCCAGCATTCT.

The sample holds many counts of this clonotype. The CDR3 here is CASSQDRDRTDGNTIYF. In DNA, the CDR3 is TGCGCCAGCAGCCAAGATAGGGACAGGACGGACGGAAACACCATATATTTT. The chain links TRBV4-1 to TRBJ1-3, with TRBD1 matching 8 bases. Germline V gene lookup returns CDR1 MGHRA and CDR2 YSYEKL. The CDR3 has 17 residues. V trimming: 0 bases; J trimming: 4 bases; junction bases outside the gene matches: 8.

There are many counts of this clonotype. The chain has TRBV20-1 and TRBJ1-1, with TRBD1 as a possible D gene (6 bases). The CDR3 has 15 amino acids. Germline assignment: CDR1 DFQATT and CDR2 SNEGSKA (reference sequence). Trimming removed 3 bases at V and 5 bases at J, with 19 bases between. The CDR3 protein is CSASPWGGGKTEAFF. Here the CDR3 DNA reads TGCAGTGCTAGTCCCTGGGGGGGCGGTAAGACTGAAGCTTTCTTT.

A word on this clonotype: A junction end diverges from the germline sequence, so it may reflect a read error. The V call is TRBV2, the J call TRBJ2-7; 7 nucleotides agree with TRBD1. The CDR3 length is 14 residues. The germline V gene has CDR1 SNHLY and CDR2 FYNNEI. The CDR3 loop is CASGDRGQTYEQYF. The CDR3 DNA sequence: TGTGCCAGCGGTGATAGGGGACAGACCTACGAGCAGTACTTC.

The V gene is TRBV3-1, the J gene TRBJ2-1; 10 positions agree with TRBD2. The CDR3 runs to 16 residues. Trimming at V came to 4 bases and at J to 5 bases, leaving 8 bases not matched to a gene. Germline CDR1 LGHDT, CDR2 YNNKEL (reference sequence). The DNA for the CDR3 is TGTGCCAGCAGCCCTAGCGGGGGTATCAAGGACAATGAGCAGTTCTTC. Translated: CASSPSGGIKDNEQFF.

As for this clonotype: The final CDR3 position lacks the conserved phenylalanine or tryptophan, pointing to a likely read error. This rearrangement joins TRBV27 to TRBJ2-1, with 8 bases matching TRBD2. This CDR3 is built from 15 residues. Germline V lookup: CDR1 MNHEY, CDR2 SMNVEV (reference sequence). The V gene end was trimmed by 6 bases and the J gene end by 8 bases; junction bases not matched to a gene: 12. CDR3: CASSMSGTSLYEQFL. Here the CDR3 DNA reads TGTGCCAGCAGCATGTCCGGGACTAGTTTATATGAGCAGTTCCTC.

This clonotype occurred many times. The chain is built from TRBV13 and TRBJ2-7, with D perhaps matching TRBD1 (5 bases). Trimming shortened V by 0 bases and J by 5 bases, and 11 bases separated the two germline ends. CDR1 is PRHDT and CDR2 is FYEKMQ in the germline V gene (reference sequence). The CDR3 consists of 14 residues. In DNA, the CDR3 is TGTGCCAGCAGCTTAGGACAGGTGGGTGACGAGCAGTACTTC. Translating gives CASSLGQVGDEQYF. Full variable domain (rest looked up from reference TRBV13 and TRBJ2-7): AAGVIQSPRHLIKEKRETATLKCYPIPRHDTVYWYQQGPGQDPQFLISFYEKMQSDKGSIPDRFSAQQFSDYHSELNMSSLELGDSALYFCASSLGQVGDEQYFGPGTRLTVT.

In this sample, this clonotype turned up many times. This chain uses TRBV27 with TRBJ1-6; maybe TRBD1 (5 bases). The germline gives CDR1 MNHEY, CDR2 SMNVEV (reference sequence). The CDR3 contains 14 residues. Trimming left V 5 bases short and J 6 bases short, with 11 bases between. In DNA, the CDR3 is TGTGCCAGCAGTAGCCCGGGGCTTAATTCACCCCTCCACTTT. Residues: CASSSPGLNSPLHF.

This CDR3 is CASSHETGGRYNEQFF. The CDR3 DNA is TGCGCCAGCAGCCATGAGACGGGGGGACGCTACAATGAGCAGTTCTTC. The V and J genes are TRBV4-3 and TRBJ2-1; 7 bases line up with TRBD2. CDR3 length: 16 amino acids. Germline V gives CDR1 LGHNA, CDR2 YSLEER. With 3 bases clipped from V and 3 bases from J, the junction kept 8 bases outside the gene matches.

Ten or more counts support this clonotype. The V call is TRBV20-1, the J call TRBJ1-2; 12 nucleotides line up with TRBD1. Trimming removed 6 bases from V and 7 bases from J; junction bases left unmatched: 9. From germline, CDR1 is DFQATT and CDR2 SNEGSKA (reference sequence). The length of the CDR3 is 14 residues. The CDR3 loop is CSANPGQGALGYTF. The CDR3 nucleotides are TGCAGTGCAAACCCGGGACAGGGGGCGCTTGGCTACACCTTC.

This clonotype was observed many times. The chain combines TRBV6-1 with TRBJ2-5; no clear D. This CDR3 is 13 amino acids long. From germline, CDR1 is MNHNS and CDR2 SASEGT. The V end was cut by 6 bases, the J end by 1 base, with 9 bases between. The CDR3 bases are TGTGCCAGCAGCCGACTCGGCCAAGAGACCCAGTACTTC. Amino acids: CASSRLGQETQYF.

This clonotype was recorded at least ten times. The V call is TRBV19, the J call TRBJ2-3; 7 bases line up with TRBD1. The trim removed 4 bases at V and 2 bases at J, leaving 6 bases unmatched. Germline values: CDR1 LNHDA, CDR2 SQIVND (reference sequence). The CDR3 totals 15 residues. The CDR3 protein is CASSTRGQTTDTQYF. DNA of the CDR3: TGTGCCAGTAGTACGAGGGGACAGACCACAGATACGCAGTATTTT.

Concerning this clonotype itself: A much larger clone lies a single base off, so this may be a read error. The CDR3 coding sequence is TGTACCAGCAGTGAAGGGGGGACTAGCGCATATTACGAGCAGTACTTC. It yields the protein CTSSEGGTSAYYEQYF. This chain joins TRBV6-1 and TRBJ2-7, with TRBD2 matching 10 bases. This CDR3 region has 16 residues. Per the germline V gene, CDR1 is MNHNS and CDR2 is SASEGT.

This clonotype was seen at least ten times. The chain recombines TRBV19 with TRBJ2-5, with D hard to call. The V end lost 4 bases, the J end lost 5 bases, and 20 bases lay between the germline ends. The CDR3 is 16 amino acids. Germline V gene data show CDR1 as LNHDA and CDR2 as SQIVND (reference sequence). CDR3 in amino acids: CASSTTPPGQAETQYF. The DNA of the CDR3 is TGTGCCAGTAGTACCACCCCCCCAGGTCAGGCGGAGACCCAGTACTTC.

This clonotype appeared many times. The chain carries TRBV7-9 and TRBJ2-1; D could derive from TRBD1 or TRBD2 (5 bases each). The germline gives CDR1 SEHNR, CDR2 FQNEAQ (reference sequence). Trimming stripped 3 bases from V and 5 bases from J, with 8 bases between. The CDR3 extends over 13 amino acids. In DNA, the CDR3 is TGTGCCAGCAGCTTTGGGGGTAACAATGAGCAGTTCTTC. Its protein product is CASSFGGNNEQFF.

This clonotype came up many times. This chain uses TRBV19 with TRBJ1-2; 8 bases agree with TRBD1. Unmatched junction bases numbered 6, after V lost 5 bases and J lost 4 bases. Germline V gene sequence: CDR1 LNHDA, CDR2 SQIVND (reference sequence). The CDR3 covers 14 residues. Here the CDR3 DNA reads TGTGCCAGTAGTGTCCGGGACAGGAGCTATGGCTACACCTTC. This sequence encodes CASSVRDRSYGYTF.

This clonotype came up many times. V and J are TRBV5-1 and TRBJ1-3; the D is unclear. Trimming removed 2 bases at V and 4 bases at J, with 4 bases between. Germline V CDR1 and CDR2: SGHRS, YFSETQ. The CDR3 covers 12 residues. CDR3 sequence reads: CASSLMGNTIYF. In nucleotides, the CDR3 is TGCGCCAGCAGCTTAATGGGAAACACCATATATTTT.

Ten or more counts support this clonotype. The junction differs from germline at one of its ends, possibly a read error. The chain combines TRBV20-1 with TRBJ2-7, with D perhaps TRBD1 (5 bases). The germline V gene encodes CDR1 DFQATT and CDR2 SNEGSKA (reference sequence). This CDR3 is built from 14 residues. The CDR3 sequence is CSASFFQGSNEQYF. The CDR3 DNA sequence: TGCAGTGCTAGCTTCTTTCAGGGCTCCAACGAGCAGTACTTC.

On this clonotype itself: A much more abundant neighbour one base away suggests this may be a read error. This chain uses TRBV12-3 or TRBV12-4 with TRBJ1-6; a weak D match, TRBD1 (5 bases). The CDR3 has 15 residues. The CDR3 loop is CARSLGGGYNSPLHF. For the CDR3, the DNA is TGTGCCCGCAGTTTGGGCGGGGGATATAATTCACCCCTCCACTTT.

This clonotype was observed at least ten times. The chain has TRBV9 and TRBJ1-1; TRBD1 matches at 11 bases. Trimming took 4 bases from V and 5 from J; bases not matched to a gene: 7. Germline lookup yields CDR1 SGDLS and CDR2 YYNGEE. This CDR3 contains 15 residues. CDR3 region: CASSFSGTGGTEAFF. The CDR3 DNA follows: TGTGCCAGCAGCTTCTCCGGGACAGGGGGAACTGAAGCTTTCTTT.

This clonotype showed up many times. The rearrangement joins TRBV11-2 to TRBJ1-1; D is unclear. V lost 1 base and J 6 bases, leaving 15 bases between the germline ends. The CDR3 extends over 15 amino acids. Germline V gives CDR1 SGHAT, CDR2 FQNNGV. DNA for the CDR3: TGTGCCAGCAGCTTAGCTTGGGAATCTGGGGCTGAAGCTTTCTTT. Protein sequence: CASSLAWESGAEAFF.

This rearrangement joins TRBV29-1 to TRBJ2-7, with 11 nucleotides matching TRBD1. V shed 7 bases, J shed 5 bases, and the junction held 4 bases outside the gene matches. The CDR3 extends over 12 amino acids. In germline, CDR1 is SQVTM, CDR2 ANQGSEA. The CDR3 spells CSARDRGNEQYF. CDR3 nucleotide sequence: TGCAGCGCCAGGGACAGGGGGAACGAGCAGTACTTC.

This clonotype was counted a single time. This rearrangement joins TRBV5-1 to TRBJ2-3, with D possibly matching TRBD2 (6 bases). Trimming cost V 5 bases and J 2 bases, with 12 bases left between them. The V gene's germline CDR1 is SGHRS and CDR2 YFSETQ. CDR3 size: 14 residues. CDR3 protein: CASRGRDSTDTQYF. DNA of the CDR3: TGCGCCAGCAGGGGAAGGGACTCCACAGATACGCAGTATTTT.

CDR3 in DNA: TGCGCCAGCAGCTTAGAGGACGGGATTAATTCACCCCTCCACTTT. This translates into CASSLEDGINSPLHF. The chain combines TRBV5-1 with TRBJ1-6; D not certain. CDR1 is SGHRS, CDR2 YFSETQ, per germline. This CDR3 is built from 15 residues. V lost 2 bases, J lost 6 bases, and 12 bases lay in between.

The chain employs TRBV2 and TRBJ2-7; TRBD1 might be the D (6 bases). The CDR3 is 15 residues long. Germline CDR1 and CDR2: SNHLY and FYNNEI. Trimming removed 6 bases at V and 0 bases at J, with 15 bases between. CDR3: CASRVDRTSSYEQYF. In nucleotides, the CDR3 is TGTGCCAGCAGAGTTGACAGGACGAGCTCCTACGAGCAGTACTTC.

The chain uses TRBV12-3 or TRBV12-4 and TRBJ2-5; D remains unclear. The ends were cut back, 1 base at V and 5 bases at J, with 11 bases in the middle. This CDR3 contains 14 residues. The CDR3 sequence: CASSLGGVEETQYF. CDR3 DNA sequence: TGTGCCAGCAGTTTAGGTGGAGTTGAGGAGACCCAGTACTTC.

The chain couples TRBV9 to TRBJ2-7; D unclear. CDR1 and CDR2 from the germline V gene are SGDLS and YYNGEE. Trimming stripped 2 bases from V and 7 bases from J, with 16 bases between. The CDR3 is 14 amino acids. In nucleotides, the CDR3 is TGTGCCAGCAGCGTTTTCGATAACACCGGGGAGCAGTACTTC. Amino acids: CASSVFDNTGEQYF.

V is TRBV3-1 and J is TRBJ1-6; D is possibly TRBD1 (5 bases). Germline CDR1 LGHDT, CDR2 YNNKEL (reference sequence). This CDR3 region has 15 residues. V was pared by 6 bases and J by 4 bases, with 13 bases between. CDR3 sequence reads: CASREETGYNSPLHF. CDR3 bases: TGTGCCAGCAGGGAGGAAACAGGTTATAATTCACCCCTCCACTTT.